The source of this T cell receptor (beta chain) is a study of blood T cell repertoires in COVID-19. Turning to the study itself: COVID-19 samples from acute and convalescent phases originated in the United States, Italy and Spain. The analysed material was cDNA or gDNA that came from T cells, B-cell-depleted T cells, or PBMCs.

Per the authors' pipeline: For nucleated cells, counts were estimated from reference gene primer amplification. TCRdb's copy holds only in-frame clones and misses some; the assay was immunoSEQ multiplex PCR. That table furnishes V, J and clone size, whereas the DNA furnished D and trimming. The sample has roughly 80,000 clones; around 84% are singletons. CDR1 is MNHNS and CDR2 is SASEGT in the germline V gene. The V gene end was trimmed by 2 bases and the J gene end by 0 bases; junction bases not matched to a gene: 5. The CDR3 covers 16 residues. The sample comprised peripheral blood. This receptor was taken from a human donor in a cohort sampled during active COVID-19. The chain carries TRBV6-1 and TRBJ1-1, with 8 bases fitting TRBD1. CDR3 sequence (DNA): TGTGCCAGCAGTGAATTCAGGGGGCCGATGAACACTGAAGCTTTCTTT. Protein product: CASSEFRGPMNTEAFF.